This T cell receptor (beta chain) was recorded in a study of blood T cell repertoires in COVID-19. Overall study: Researchers got acute and convalescent COVID-19 samples from the United States, Italy and Spain.

A single count supports this clone. With 2 bases clipped from V and 0 bases from J, the junction kept 7 bases outside the gene matches. The length of the CDR3 is 17 residues. Germline values: CDR1 SNHLY, CDR2 FYNNEI. In the authors' methods: Researchers report that nucleated cell counts were estimated from reference gene primer amplification. Using immunoSEQ multiplex PCR, the repertoire was profiled, and TCRdb retains in-frame clones only, with some absent. Clone size and V and J calls were adopted from that table, with D and trimming inferred from the DNA. The table includes around 280,000 clones, about 85% detected once.

The clonotype originates from a woman aged 50 to 60 who had recovered from COVID-19. The chain uses TRBV2 and TRBJ2-1; 7 nucleotides match TRBD2. The sequenced material came from peripheral blood. The CDR3: CASSEILAGVSYNEQFF. CDR3 DNA: TGTGCCAGCAGTGAAATATTGGCGGGAGTCTCCTACAATGAGCAGTTCTTC.